This entry is about one T cell receptor beta chain. Its antigen is not yet known. Per-base quality was not reported, and no clone a single base away is much larger than it. V is cut back by 6 bases and J by 7 bases, with 11 bases in the junction unmatched. From the germline V gene (reference sequence), CDR1 is MNHEY and CDR2 is SMNVEV. Inclusive of the bounding cysteine and phenylalanine, the CDR3 is 15 residues long. Only the CDR3 portion is preserved as DNA: 45 bases, with reading frame beginning at the first base. The data belong to a study of blood T cell repertoires in COVID-19 (dated by TCRdb to about 2020). Context from the whole study: Collaborator samples came from the United States, Italy and Spain and covered acute and convalescent phases of COVID-19. The material from the prospective study consisted of cDNA or gDNA derived from T cells, B-cell-depleted T cells, or PBMCs. The dataset comprised deeply sampled blood TCRbeta repertoires from subjects exposed to, actively infected with, or recovered from COVID-19. The repertoires were made available in a free public database intended to serve as a resource for research on the immune response to SARS-CoV-2. The samples were drawn from the first 160 participants of the ongoing ImmuneRACE study and from 1,254 subjects provided by 6 global collaborators. Nearly every sample came with metadata listing a de-identified subject ID, COVID-19 status, age in years and sex. HLA class I and class II types, where available, came from metadata supplied by the sample provider rather than from assay-based typing.

Findings and caveats that apply to the study as a whole: How much clinical and demographic metadata was included differed by source and by participant, and the metadata was provided uncurated.

Collaborating institutions collected whole blood in K2EDTA tubes following their own protocols. For TCRbeta analysis, collaborator samples were shipped as frozen whole blood, as isolated PBMCs, or as DNA extracted from either sample type. TCRbeta CDR3 regions were amplified from genomic DNA using the immunoSEQ Assay, a bias-controlled multiplex PCR. The source study handled its data this way. The number of nucleated cells in each sample was estimated from the amplification of reference gene primers within the assay. Sequence reads were collapsed and filtered to measure the absolute abundance of every unique TCRbeta CDR3 rearrangement. Productive Simpson clonality was computed per sample as the square root of Simpson's diversity index over productive rearrangements. TCRdb carries this immuneACCESS record with in-frame sequences only. Its versions omit some clonotypes, under half of them owing to an unresolved V gene in the studies checked, with the rest unexplained. That table furnishes V, J and clone size, whereas the DNA furnished D and trimming. The sample table lists approximately 150,000 clones, around 88% of them with a count of one. The top ten constitute less than 2% of the sample.

The chain couples TRBV27 to TRBJ1-5; 8 junctional bases match TRBD1. Specimen: peripheral blood. This clonotype was obtained from a woman aged 60-70 years with acute or convalescent COVID-19. In nucleotide form, the sequence is TGTGCCAGCAGCGCCGGACAGGGAGTGGGGCAGCCCCAGCATTTT. Translated, this gives CASSAGQGVGQPQHF.